This T cell receptor beta chain originates from a study of monozygotic twins with inflammatory bowel disease. UMIs were attached via template switching, each with a 6-nucleotide sample barcode. TCRdb reprocessed the 5' RACE reads and stores each CDR3 protein as one record, lacking DNA. The sample's table shows about 380,000 distinct CDR3 sequences. Sequenced sample: blood. This TCR was sampled from a human donor with ulcerative colitis or Crohn's disease, or a healthy co-twin of an affected twin (not recorded which).

This CDR3 is CASSLSRGESPLHF. The chain joins TRBV11-1 to TRBJ1-6; TCRdb's D gene call, TRBD1, goes unchecked for lack of DNA. CDR1 is SGHAT, CDR2 FQDESV, per germline (reference sequence). The CDR3 length is 14 residues.